These 29 T cell receptor beta chains share one sample of origin, sequenced in a study of blood T cell repertoires in COVID-19. Some clones are missing from TCRdb's copy, which holds only in-frame ones; the method was immunoSEQ multiplex PCR. In the table there are about 190,000 clones, approximately 82% of which are singletons. The sample consisted of PBMCs or T cells enriched from blood (not recorded which). The receptor set was obtained from a woman aged 45-65 years who had recovered from COVID-19.

Turning to this clone: Other DNA sequences from this sample encode an identical CDR3 as well. This chain uses TRBV18 with TRBJ2-3; D is unclear. The CDR3 length is 13 residues. The germline V gene encodes CDR1 KGHSH and CDR2 LQKENI. V lost 2 bases to trimming and J lost 1 base, with 4 bases between them. DNA of the CDR3: TGTGCCAGCTCACCATCCGGCACAGATACGCAGTATTTT. Its protein is CASSPSGTDTQYF.

The J gene is TRBJ1-1, the V gene TRBV27; D perhaps matches TRBD1 (6 bases). Trimming took off 6 bases at V and 5 bases at J, with 19 bases between the two ends. The CDR3 loop spans 15 amino acids. Germline V gives CDR1 MNHEY, CDR2 SMNVEV (reference sequence). The CDR3 spells CASRILGRGGTEAFF. The CDR3 coding sequence is TGTGCCAGCAGAATCTTAGGGAGAGGGGGAACTGAAGCTTTCTTT.

The rearrangement links TRBV7-2 to TRBJ2-5, with D unclear. There are 12 residues in the CDR3. With 5 bases removed from V and 5 bases from J, the gap between germline ends came to 9 bases. Germline-derived CDR1 and CDR2 are SGHTA and FQGNSA. The CDR3 sequence is CASSQEWETQYF. CDR3 DNA: TGTGCCAGCAGCCAAGAGTGGGAGACCCAGTACTTC. Based on the CDR3 plus reference TRBV7-2 and TRBJ2-5, the full variable domain is GAGVSQSPSNKVTEKGKDVELRCDPISGHTALYWYRQSLGQGLEFLIYFQGNSAPDKSGLPSDRFSAERTGGSVSTLTIQRTQQEDSAVYLCASSQEWETQYFGPGTRLLVL.

This clone showed up just a few times. V usage is TRBV27 and J usage is TRBJ2-1; perhaps TRBD2 as D (5 bases). V lost 5 bases to trimming and J lost 6 bases, with 14 bases between them. Germline CDR1 MNHEY, CDR2 SMNVEV (reference sequence). The CDR3 totals 14 residues. This chain's CDR3 is CASSKEGPRNEQFF. CDR3 nucleotide sequence: TGTGCCAGCAGTAAAGAGGGCCCACGCAATGAGCAGTTCTTC.

The V call is TRBV27, the J call TRBJ2-7; D is possibly TRBD1 (7 bases). Per germline, CDR1 MNHEY and CDR2 SMNVEV (reference sequence). Trimming removed 5 bases at V and 3 bases at J, with 14 bases between. This CDR3 contains 14 residues. DNA of the CDR3: TGTGCCAGCAGTGGGGGGACAGACCTCTACGAGCAGTACTTC. It specifies CASSGGTDLYEQYF.

There are a few counts of this clone. The V call is TRBV5-1, the J call TRBJ1-2, with D unresolved. Germline CDR1 reads SGHRS; CDR2 reads YFSETQ. The CDR3 has 15 residues. V was cut by 0 bases and J by 2 bases, with 11 bases left in between. The CDR3 region has the DNA TGCGCCAGCAGCTTGGCTGGAGTCCCCAACTATGGCTACACCTTC. It is translated as CASSLAGVPNYGYTF.

The genes are TRBV29-1 and TRBJ1-2; a possible D gene is TRBD1 (5 bases). The CDR3 is 11 residues long. CDR1 is SQVTM and CDR2 is ANQGSEA in the germline V gene. The ends were cut back, 7 bases at V and 8 bases at J, with 14 bases in the middle. CDR3 region: CSATGLGGYTF. The DNA of the CDR3 is TGCAGCGCAACAGGCTTAGGGGGCTACACCTTC.

V is TRBV3-1 (or the pseudogene TRBV3-2) and J is TRBJ2-3; TRBD2 matches 8 bases. The germline gives CDR1 LGHDT, CDR2 YNNKEL (reference sequence). CDR3 length: 16 residues. The trim removed 11 bases at V and 0 bases at J, leaving 13 bases unmatched. CDR3 in amino acids: CAPKAGEYPSTDTQYF. The CDR3 bases are TGTGCCCCAAAAGCGGGAGAGTATCCTAGCACAGATACGCAGTATTTT.

V usage is TRBV30 and J usage is TRBJ1-1; D is perhaps TRBD1 (5 bases). This CDR3 spans 12 amino acids. Trimming pared 6 bases from V and 1 base from J, leaving 9 bases between. Germline CDR1 GTSNPN, CDR2 SVGIG (reference sequence). Written as DNA, the CDR3 is TGTGCCTGTGTCGGGGGGAACACTGAAGCTTTCTTT. Translation: CACVGGNTEAFF.

V gene TRBV30 combines with J gene TRBJ2-2; TRBD2 agrees at 8 bases. CDR3 size: 14 residues. The germline gives CDR1 GTSNPN, CDR2 SVGIG (reference sequence). The junction had 6 bases not matched to a gene; V was cut back by 4 bases and J by 5 bases. The CDR3 here is CAWNREGPTGELFF. For the CDR3, the DNA is TGTGCCTGGAACCGGGAGGGCCCGACCGGGGAGCTGTTTTTT.

The table lists this clone with a count of one. The CDR3 spells CASSLPDRGTDTQYF. The CDR3 DNA reads as TGTGCCAGCAGCTTACCGGACAGGGGAACAGATACGCAGTATTTT. The chain carries TRBV7-2 and TRBJ2-3, with 9 bases lining up with TRBD1. The CDR3 sequence is 15 residues long. Germline V gene lookup returns CDR1 SGHTA and CDR2 FQGNSA. J lost 3 bases, V lost 2 bases, and 3 bases had no gene match. Supplemented by reference TRBV7-2 and TRBJ2-3, the full variable domain reads GAGVSQSPSNKVTEKGKDVELRCDPISGHTALYWYRQSLGQGLEFLIYFQGNSAPDKSGLPSDRFSAERTGGSVSTLTIQRTQQEDSAVYLCASSLPDRGTDTQYFGPGTRLTVL.

The CDR3 region is CASSQAAGVRTDTQYF. CDR3 nucleotides: TGTGCCAGCAGCCAAGCCGCAGGGGTGCGCACAGATACGCAGTATTTT. The chain couples TRBV3-1 (or the pseudogene TRBV3-2) to TRBJ2-3; weak D call: TRBD1 (6 bases). The germline V gene encodes CDR1 LGHDT and CDR2 YNNKEL (reference sequence). Deletions cut 1 base from V and 1 base from J, with 12 bases between. There are 16 residues in the CDR3.

The chain carries TRBV28 and TRBJ2-1; 8 bases are a match to TRBD1. The CDR3 is 13 amino acids. CDR1 MDHEN and CDR2 SYDVKM come from the germline V gene. The junction had 4 bases not matched to a gene; V was cut back by 6 bases and J by 6 bases. This CDR3 reads CASSPGGGNEQFF. As DNA, the CDR3 is TGTGCCAGCAGCCCAGGGGGCGGCAATGAGCAGTTCTTC.

This clone was recorded a few times. The gene calls are TRBV20-1 and TRBJ2-3, with 8 positions matching TRBD2. The CDR3 is 13 amino acids. CDR1 and CDR2 from the germline V gene are DFQATT and SNEGSKA (reference sequence). V lost 3 bases and J lost 2; bases outside the gene matches: 1. This chain's CDR3 is CSASSGITDTQYF. CDR3 nucleotides: TGCAGTGCTAGTAGCGGGATCACAGATACGCAGTATTTT.

This clone was seen more than once but under ten times. The J gene is TRBJ2-2, the V gene TRBV10-3; D remains ambiguous. CDR1 and CDR2 from the germline V gene are ENHRY and SYGVKD. V dropped 0 bases and J dropped 3 bases, with 11 bases sitting between them. CDR3 length: 16 amino acids. The CDR3 protein is CAISESGSLDTGELFF. The CDR3 DNA sequence: TGTGCCATCAGTGAGTCAGGTAGCTTGGACACCGGGGAGCTGTTTTTT.

The chain links TRBV27 to TRBJ1-4; 12 positions agree with TRBD1. Germline CDR1 reads MNHEY; CDR2 reads SMNVEV (reference sequence). There are 14 residues in the CDR3. Trimming took 4 bases from V and 10 from J; bases not matched to a gene: 4. The DNA for the CDR3 is TGTGCCAGCAGTTCGGGACAGGGGGCCGGAAAACTGTTTTTT. It translates to CASSSGQGAGKLFF. Filled out from reference TRBV27 and TRBJ1-4, the complete variable domain reads EAQVTQNPRYLITVTGKKLTVTCSQNMNHEYMSWYRQDPGLGLRQIYYSMNVEVTDKGDVPEGYKVSRKEKRNFPLILESPSPNQTSLYFCASSSGQGAGKLFFGSGTQLSVL.

The chain joins TRBV7-7 to TRBJ2-2; 12 nucleotides line up with TRBD1. The CDR3 spans 16 residues. CDR1 is SSHAT and CDR2 is FNYEAQ in the germline V gene (reference sequence). V dropped 5 bases and J dropped 7; count of bases not matched to a gene: 8. As DNA, the CDR3 is TGTGCCAGCAGCCCACCGGGACAGGGGGCGGGCGGGGAGCTGTTTTTT. Protein sequence: CASSPPGQGAGGELFF. The full variable domain, in which reference TRBV7-7 and TRBJ2-2 provide the parts outside the CDR3, is GAGVSQSPRYKVTKRGQDVTLRCDPISSHATLYWYQQALGQGPEFLTYFNYEAQPDKSGLPSDRFSAERPEGSISTLTIQRTEQRDSAMYRCASSPPGQGAGGELFFGEGSRLTVL.

The CDR3 sequence: CASSQAAGGNQPQHF. Here the CDR3 DNA reads TGCGCCAGCAGTCAGGCGGCCGGGGGGAATCAGCCCCAGCATTTT. V gene TRBV23-1 combines with J gene TRBJ1-5; weak D call: TRBD1 (5 bases). TRBV23-1 counts as an open reading frame of uncertain function. This CDR3 spans 15 amino acids. The germline V and J ends were trimmed by 3 bases and 4 bases, with 13 bases remaining between them.

This clone was seen only a few times. The gene calls are TRBV29-1 and TRBJ1-4; TRBD1 might be the D (5 bases). The CDR3 covers 11 residues. V lost 7 bases and J lost 8, with 11 bases in between. From germline, CDR1 is SQVTM and CDR2 ANQGSEA. DNA for the CDR3: TGCAGCGCCCAGGGAAACGAAAAACTGTTTTTT. It encodes CSAQGNEKLFF.

This clone turned up a few times. The V call is TRBV10-3, the J call TRBJ2-1, with 11 nucleotides matching TRBD2. The CDR3 length is 19 residues. From germline, CDR1 is ENHRY and CDR2 SYGVKD. V dropped 0 bases and J dropped 0; count of bases not matched to a gene: 7. The CDR3 protein is CAISESGTSGRSSYNEQFF. CDR3 DNA sequence: TGTGCCATCAGTGAGTCTGGGACTAGCGGCCGGAGCTCCTACAATGAGCAGTTCTTC.

This rearrangement joins TRBV7-9 to TRBJ1-1; D unclear. The CDR3 contains 17 residues. Germline CDR1 and CDR2: SEHNR and FQNEAQ (reference sequence). V was trimmed by 5 bases and J by 4 bases, leaving 23 bases between them. The CDR3 protein is CASSIGRVGRRVTEAFF. In DNA, the CDR3 is TGTGCCAGCAGCATAGGGAGGGTCGGTAGGAGGGTCACTGAAGCTTTCTTT.

The chain carries TRBV24-1 and TRBJ1-5; 11 positions agree with TRBD1. Germline lookup yields CDR1 KGHDR and CDR2 SFDVKD. V trimming: 3 bases; J trimming: 4 bases; junction bases outside the gene matches: 1. CDR3 length: 15 residues. The CDR3 bases are TGTGCCACCAGTGATGGACAGGGGGCGAATCAGCCCCAGCATTTT. Residues: CATSDGQGANQPQHF.

V and J are TRBV6-2 or TRBV6-3 and TRBJ1-5; D perhaps matches TRBD1 (6 bases). The CDR3 runs 19 residues. Trimming left V 5 bases short and J 0 bases short, with 23 bases between. Germline values: CDR1 MNHEY, CDR2 SVGEGT. CDR3 in amino acids: CASSGYRAWTTYSNQPQHF. CDR3 nucleotide sequence: TGTGCCAGCAGTGGATACAGGGCTTGGACAACTTATAGCAATCAGCCCCAGCATTTT.

This clone was detected a few times. The chain couples TRBV28 to TRBJ1-2; TRBD1 aligns across 7 bases. Germline CDR1 MDHEN, CDR2 SYDVKM. The CDR3 runs to 14 residues. With V trimmed by 5 bases and J by 7 bases, 10 bases remained unmatched. The DNA of the CDR3 is TGTGCCAGCAGTAACCCTGACAGGGTTATTGGCTACACCTTC. It codes for CASSNPDRVIGYTF.

This clone is a singleton in its sample. The chain has TRBV4-3 and TRBJ1-2, with D perhaps TRBD1 (5 bases). CDR1 LGHNA and CDR2 YSLEER come from the germline V gene. The V end was cut by 0 bases, the J end by 0 bases, with 11 bases between. CDR3 length: 16 residues. The CDR3 is CASSQDPLGANYGYTF. CDR3 DNA sequence: TGCGCCAGCAGCCAAGATCCCTTAGGGGCTAACTATGGCTACACCTTC.

As to this clone: This specimen includes other DNA sequences encoding the same CDR3. The chain recombines TRBV30 with TRBJ1-2; 8 nucleotides line up with TRBD1. CDR1 and CDR2 (germline): GTSNPN, SVGIG (reference sequence). The CDR3 extends over 14 amino acids. Trimming at V came to 3 bases and at J to 4 bases, leaving 7 bases not matched to a gene. CDR3 sequence reads: CAWSADRETYGYTF. The CDR3, as DNA: TGTGCCTGGAGCGCGGACAGGGAGACCTATGGCTACACCTTC.

This clone was recorded a few times. V and J are TRBV5-4 and TRBJ2-7, with 8 bases identical to TRBD1. The CDR3 runs to 16 residues. Germline values: CDR1 SGHNT, CDR2 YYREEE (reference sequence). The junction had 9 bases not matched to a gene; V was cut back by 4 bases and J by 0 bases. This CDR3 is CASSPIQGARSYEQYF. The DNA for the CDR3 is TGTGCCAGCAGCCCCATTCAGGGGGCCCGCTCCTACGAGCAGTACTTC.

V gene TRBV5-1 combines with J gene TRBJ1-6, with 7 bases fitting TRBD1. Trimming took 5 bases from V and 7 from J; bases not matched to a gene: 0. The CDR3 length is 12 residues. The germline V gene encodes CDR1 SGHRS and CDR2 YFSETQ. The chain's CDR3 is CASRQGNSPLHF. In DNA form, the CDR3 reads TGCGCCAGCAGACAGGGGAATTCACCCCTCCACTTT.

The chain carries TRBV7-6 and TRBJ2-7; 9 bases fit TRBD1. V lost 1 base to trimming and J lost 5 bases; unmatched junction nucleotides: 12. The CDR3 contains 17 residues. In germline, CDR1 is SGHVS, CDR2 FNYEAQ. CDR3 nucleotide sequence: TGTGCCAGCAGCTTAGTTGGCCCGGGACAGGGTGACCACGAGCAGTACTTC. Protein product: CASSLVGPGQGDHEQYF.